The clone carrying this T cell receptor (beta chain) came up many times. Its target is not known. V lost 2 bases, J lost 2 bases, and 1 base stayed unmatched. The germline V gene encodes CDR1 SNHLY and CDR2 FYNNEI. The CDR3 loop spans 15 amino acids. This sample was included in a study of human T cells and chemical hapten exposure. As for the study in general: Chiefly women, the patients showed alopecia areata, totalis or universalis.

The time point was: patch test 1, 2 weeks after DPC sensitization. Treatment denoted: therapeutic diphenylcyclopropenone sensitization with weekly scalp DPC. Each patch test followed a blood draw. TCRdb fed the RACE reads into MiXCR, producing one record per CDR3 protein. The data contain 75,000 to 90,000 distinct CDR3 sequences, roughly 10% of them singletons. Overall study findings and caveats: There was alopecia in the donors, so their immune response may differ from that of healthy people.

This TCR was sampled from an older woman with alopecia areata. Some clones in this sample may be carry-over from other donors' samples. The chain uses TRBV2 and TRBJ2-1; TRBD2 matches 9 bases. The sample was whole blood, taken in connection with sensitization to the hapten diphenylcyclopropenone (DPC). The CDR3 region has the DNA TGTGCCAGCAGTGAACAGCGGGGGGCCTACAATGAGCAGTTCTTC. This encodes CASSEQRGAYNEQFF. The variable domain in full, completed from reference TRBV2 and TRBJ2-1, reads EPEVTQTPSHQVTQMGQEVILRCVPISNHLYFYWYRQILGQKVEFLVSFYNNEISEKSEIFDDQFSVERPDGSNFTLKIRSTKLEDSAMYFCASSEQRGAYNEQFFGPGTRLTVL.